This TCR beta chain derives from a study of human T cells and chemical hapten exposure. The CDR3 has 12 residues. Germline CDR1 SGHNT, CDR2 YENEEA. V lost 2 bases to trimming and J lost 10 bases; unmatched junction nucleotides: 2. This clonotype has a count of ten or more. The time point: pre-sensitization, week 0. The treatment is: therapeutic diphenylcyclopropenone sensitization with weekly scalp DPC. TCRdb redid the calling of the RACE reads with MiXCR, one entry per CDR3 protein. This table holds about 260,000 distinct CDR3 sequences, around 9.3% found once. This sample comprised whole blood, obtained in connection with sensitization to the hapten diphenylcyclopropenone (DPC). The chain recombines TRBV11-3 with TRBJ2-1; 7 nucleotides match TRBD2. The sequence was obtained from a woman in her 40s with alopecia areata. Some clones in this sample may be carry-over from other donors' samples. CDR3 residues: CASSLSAGEQFF. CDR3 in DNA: TGTGCCAGCAGCTTATCAGCGGGGGAGCAGTTCTTC. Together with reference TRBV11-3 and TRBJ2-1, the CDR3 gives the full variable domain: EAGVVQSPRYKIIEKKQPVAFWCNPISGHNTLYWYLQNLGQGPELLIRYENEEAVDDSQLPKDRFSAERLKGVDSTLKIQPAELGDSAVYLCASSLSAGEQFFGPGTRLTVL.